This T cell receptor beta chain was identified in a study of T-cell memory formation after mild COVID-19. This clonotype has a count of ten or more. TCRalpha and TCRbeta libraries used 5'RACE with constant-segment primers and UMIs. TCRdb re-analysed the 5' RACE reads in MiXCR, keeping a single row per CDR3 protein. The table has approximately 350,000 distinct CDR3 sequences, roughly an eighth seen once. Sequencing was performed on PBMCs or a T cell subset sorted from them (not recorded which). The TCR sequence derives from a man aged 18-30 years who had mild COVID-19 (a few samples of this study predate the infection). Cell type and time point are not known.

Here the CDR3 DNA reads TGCAGCGTTGGAGAAGGTCGGGGTAATTCACCCCTCCACTTT. Encoded protein: CSVGEGRGNSPLHF. V is TRBV29-1 and J is TRBJ1-6, with D unclear. The CDR3 loop spans 14 amino acids. V was shortened by 4 bases and J by 6 bases, with 13 bases between the two germline ends. Germline V gives CDR1 SQVTM, CDR2 ANQGSEA.